This T cell receptor (beta chain) originates from a study of blood T cell repertoires in COVID-19. Study-wide context: Donors in the United States, Italy and Spain gave samples during acute or convalescent COVID-19. T cells, B-cell-depleted T cells, or PBMCs supplied cDNA or gDNA.

Per the study methods: It was from reference gene primer amplification that nucleated cell counts were estimated. The repertoire was sequenced with immunoSEQ multiplex PCR; TCRdb's copy has only in-frame clones and lacks some. V, J and clone size are those of that table, while D and trimming were read from the DNA. The sample includes some 400,000 clones, around 87% seen only once; the top ten take about 3%. Sequences were obtained from peripheral blood. The receptor was isolated from a human donor in a cohort sampled during active COVID-19.

CDR3 in amino acids: CASSPDRGPVNGEYF. CDR3 DNA: TGCGCCAGCAGCCCGGACAGGGGGCCGGTAAATGGAGAGTACTTC. The rearrangement links TRBV5-1 to TRBJ2-5, with 11 bases aligning to TRBD1. The CDR3 loop spans 15 amino acids. Trimming removed 4 bases from V and 12 bases from J; junction bases left unmatched: 14. Per the germline V gene, CDR1 is SGHRS and CDR2 is YFSETQ.